These 2 T cell receptor beta chains share one sample of origin, sequenced in a study of CD8 T cells in ankylosing spondylitis. From the 5' RACE reads, TCRdb called clonotypes with MiXCR, one entry per CDR3 protein. The sample includes some 350,000 distinct CDR3 sequences, roughly 15% of them seen just once. Material for sequencing was blood, either unsorted or a sorted T cell fraction (not recorded which). These receptors all stem from a male donor with ankylosing spondylitis or in good health (not recorded which).

This clonotype was seen only a few times. The CDR3 nucleotides read TGCAGTGCTAAGGACTACCTAGCGCGGGGAGCAGATACGCAGTATTTT. Protein: CSAKDYLARGADTQYF. The chain employs TRBV20-1 and TRBJ2-3, with D maybe TRBD2 (6 bases). This CDR3 is built from 16 residues. CDR1 is DFQATT and CDR2 is SNEGSKA in the germline V gene (reference sequence). Trimming removed 4 bases from V and 4 bases from J, with 21 bases in between.

Only a few counts were recorded for this clonotype. The chain employs TRBV5-1 and TRBJ2-1; 12 nucleotides align to TRBD2. The junction had 6 bases not matched to a gene; V was cut back by 1 base and J by 7 bases. CDR1 is SGHRS, CDR2 YFSETQ, per germline. The CDR3 length is 16 residues. CDR3 DNA: TGCGCCAGCAGCTTGTTGGCTAGCGGGAGGGGGAATGAGCAGTTCTTC. Amino acid sequence: CASSLLASGRGNEQFF.